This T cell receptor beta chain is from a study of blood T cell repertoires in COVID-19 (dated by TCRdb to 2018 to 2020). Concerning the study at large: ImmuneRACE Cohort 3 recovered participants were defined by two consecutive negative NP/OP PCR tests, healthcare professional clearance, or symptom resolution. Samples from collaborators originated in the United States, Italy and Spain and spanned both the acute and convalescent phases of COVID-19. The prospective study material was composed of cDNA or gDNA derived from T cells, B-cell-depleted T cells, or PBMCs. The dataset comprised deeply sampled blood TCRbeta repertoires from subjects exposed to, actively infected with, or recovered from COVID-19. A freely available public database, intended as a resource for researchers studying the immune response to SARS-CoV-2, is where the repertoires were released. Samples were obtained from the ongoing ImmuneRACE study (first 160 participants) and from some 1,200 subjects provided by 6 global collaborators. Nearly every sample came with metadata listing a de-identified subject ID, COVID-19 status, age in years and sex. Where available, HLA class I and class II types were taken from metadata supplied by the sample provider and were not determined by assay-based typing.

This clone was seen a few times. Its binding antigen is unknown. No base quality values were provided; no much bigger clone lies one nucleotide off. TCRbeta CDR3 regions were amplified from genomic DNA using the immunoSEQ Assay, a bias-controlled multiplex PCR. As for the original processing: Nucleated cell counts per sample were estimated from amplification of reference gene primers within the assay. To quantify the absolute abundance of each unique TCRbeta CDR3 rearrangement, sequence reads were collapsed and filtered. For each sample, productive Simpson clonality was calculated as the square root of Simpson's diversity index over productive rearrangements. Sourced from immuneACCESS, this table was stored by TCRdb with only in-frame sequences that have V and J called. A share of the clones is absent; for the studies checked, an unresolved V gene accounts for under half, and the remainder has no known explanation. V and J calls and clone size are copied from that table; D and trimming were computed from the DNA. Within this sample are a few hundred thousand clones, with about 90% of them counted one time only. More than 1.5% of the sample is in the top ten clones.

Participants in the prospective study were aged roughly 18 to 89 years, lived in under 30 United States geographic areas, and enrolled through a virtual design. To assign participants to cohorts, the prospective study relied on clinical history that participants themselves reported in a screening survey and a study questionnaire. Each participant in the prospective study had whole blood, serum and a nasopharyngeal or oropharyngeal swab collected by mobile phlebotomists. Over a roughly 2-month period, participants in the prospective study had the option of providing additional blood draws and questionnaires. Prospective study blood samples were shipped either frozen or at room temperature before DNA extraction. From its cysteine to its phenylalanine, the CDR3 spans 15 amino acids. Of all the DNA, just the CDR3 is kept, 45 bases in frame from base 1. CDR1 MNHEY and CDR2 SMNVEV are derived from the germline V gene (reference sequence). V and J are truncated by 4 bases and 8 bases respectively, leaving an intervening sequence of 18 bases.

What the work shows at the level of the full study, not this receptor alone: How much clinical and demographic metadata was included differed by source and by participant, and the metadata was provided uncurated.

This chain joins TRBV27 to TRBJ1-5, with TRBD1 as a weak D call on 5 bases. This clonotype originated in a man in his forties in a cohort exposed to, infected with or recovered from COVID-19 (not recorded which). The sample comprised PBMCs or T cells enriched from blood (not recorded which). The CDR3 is CASSSQPVGGKPQHF. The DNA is TGTGCCAGCAGTTCTCAGCCAGTGGGGGGGAAGCCCCAGCATTTT.